This T cell receptor beta chain came from a study of Ad26.COV2.S vaccination and SARS-CoV-2 variants. Clones were sequenced by immunoSEQ multiplex PCR, and TCRdb holds only the in-frame ones, with some missing. Of about 400,000 clones detected, approximately 89% appear once; the ten largest clones hold approximately 1.9%. This CDR3 is built from 16 residues. Germline lookup yields CDR1 MNHEY and CDR2 SVGAGI. V trimming: 2 bases; J trimming: 1 base; junction bases outside the gene matches: 5. The treatment here: over 15 received Ad26.COV2.S at low or high dose, single or two shots; roughly five received placebo; per-sample allocation not given. Specimen acquisition occurred on day 63 following the initial vaccine or placebo injection.

The V call is TRBV6-5, the J call TRBJ2-5, with 9 bases aligning to TRBD2. This sequence originates from a person between 18 and 59 years old who received the Ad26.COV2.S COVID-19 vaccine or a placebo. The specimen comprised peripheral blood, sampled in a trial of Ad26.COV2.S vaccine versus placebo. CDR3 protein: CASSYASGEVQETQYF. CDR3 in DNA: TGTGCCAGCAGTTACGCTAGCGGGGAGGTCCAAGAGACCCAGTACTTC.